This T cell receptor (beta chain) was identified in a study of identical twins. Using its own MiXCR run on the 5' RACE reads, TCRdb lists one record per CDR3 protein. In the table there are more than 350,000 distinct CDR3 sequences, 9% of which are singletons. Sequences were obtained from naive T cells sorted from blood. This sequence was found in a woman between 45 and 60 years old in good health.

The CDR3 sequence is CASREQRDRLNSAYEQYF. CDR3 DNA: TGTGCCAGCAGGGAACAACGGGACAGGCTAAATTCCGCCTACGAGCAGTACTTC. V is TRBV27 and J is TRBJ2-7; 8 nucleotides match TRBD1. CDR3 length equals 18 residues. Losses at the gene ends were 6 bases for V and 2 bases for J; bases not matched to a gene: 18. The V gene's germline CDR1 is MNHEY and CDR2 SMNVEV (reference sequence).